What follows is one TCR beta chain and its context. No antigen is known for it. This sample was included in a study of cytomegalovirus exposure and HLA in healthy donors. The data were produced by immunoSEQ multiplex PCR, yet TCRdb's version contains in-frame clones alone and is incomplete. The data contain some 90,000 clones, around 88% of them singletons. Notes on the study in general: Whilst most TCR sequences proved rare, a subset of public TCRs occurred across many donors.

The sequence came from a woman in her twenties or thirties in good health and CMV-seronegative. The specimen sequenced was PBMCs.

The CDR3 bases are TGTGCCAGCTCACCTCCCTCCAGTTTCGAGCAGTACTTC. This sequence encodes CASSPPSSFEQYF. The rearrangement links TRBV18 to TRBJ2-7; no definite D call. The CDR3 spans 13 residues. CDR1 is KGHSH and CDR2 is LQKENI in the germline V gene. V dropped 3 bases and J dropped 6 bases, with 12 bases sitting between them.